These 30 T cell receptor beta chains were sequenced from one sample in a study of CD8 T cells in ankylosing spondylitis (dated by TCRdb to about 2017). Their antigens remain unidentified. Findings and caveats that apply to the study as a whole: Blood from ankylosing spondylitis patients appeared to be characterized by a TCR beta motif composed of under ten highly homologous amino acid variants.

Library preparation was by 5' RACE. TCRdb records Illumina HiSeq 2500 as the sequencer. TCRdb's own reprocessing of the public reads used fastp at Q25 and MiXCR and kept productive beta chains. A single entry per CDR3 protein holds the most common genes and DNA from its merged rows. For this sample the table gives about 750,000 distinct CDR3 sequences, of which around 20% were detected only once. The ten biggest clones cover around 19% of the sample. The sequencing input was blood, either unsorted or a sorted T cell fraction (not recorded which). The receptors stem from a male donor with ankylosing spondylitis.

This sequence joins TRBV15 and TRBJ1-1; 7 bases align to TRBD1. Germline CDR1 and CDR2: LNHNV and YYDKDF (reference sequence). The CDR3 sequence is 13 residues long. The V and J ends lost 10 bases and 3 bases, in that order; junction bases with no gene match: 8. CDR3 nucleotide sequence: TGTGCCATAGGGGGAGGGGGCTACACTGAAGCTTTCTTT. Translated, it gives CAIGGGGYTEAFF.

The CDR3 coding sequence is TGCAGTGCTAGTCGGGAGCTCTCCTACGAGCAGTACTTC. Protein sequence: CSASRELSYEQYF. The chain couples TRBV20-1 to TRBJ2-7; weak D call: TRBD2 (6 bases). Trimming cost V 3 bases and J 0 bases, with 9 bases left between them. This CDR3 has 13 amino acids. CDR1 DFQATT and CDR2 SNEGSKA come from the germline V gene (reference sequence).

V gene TRBV11-2 combines with J gene TRBJ2-3; unclear D gene. Germline V gene sequence: CDR1 SGHAT, CDR2 FQNNGV. Trimming took 3 bases from V and 6 from J, leaving 16 bases between them. The CDR3 length is 15 residues. DNA of the CDR3: TGTGCCAGCAGCTTGGGCCCATCCCTCGGTGATACGCAGTATTTT. Its protein is CASSLGPSLGDTQYF.

The V and J genes are TRBV12-3 or TRBV12-4 and TRBJ2-1; 8 bases line up with TRBD2. This CDR3 spans 15 amino acids. J lost 0 bases, V lost 10 bases, and 8 bases had no gene match. The CDR3 nucleotides read TGTGCCACCTCCCCCGGGGGGGTCTCCTACAATGAGCAGTTCTTC. Translating it yields CATSPGGVSYNEQFF.

V is TRBV27 and J is TRBJ2-3; maybe TRBD2 (6 bases). Between the trimmed V and J ends, which lost 4 bases and 4 bases, there was a span of 18 bases. The CDR3 loop spans 16 amino acids. Germline V gene lookup returns CDR1 MNHEY and CDR2 SMNVEV (reference sequence). The CDR3 DNA is TGTGCCAGCAGTTCTGTCCCCTTACTAGCCCCAGATACGCAGTATTTT. Translation: CASSSVPLLAPDTQYF.

This chain uses TRBV6-1 with TRBJ1-1, with 8 nucleotides matching TRBD1. The germline CDR1 and CDR2 sequences are MNHNS and SASEGT. This CDR3 has 14 amino acids. With V trimmed by 7 bases and J by 0 bases, 4 bases remained unmatched. In nucleotides, the CDR3 is TGTGCCAGCACCCGGACAGGGCTGAACACTGAAGCTTTCTTT. Protein product: CASTRTGLNTEAFF.

J is TRBJ2-5 and V is TRBV5-1, with TRBD2 as a possible D gene (5 bases). Germline V CDR1 and CDR2: SGHRS, YFSETQ. Between the trimmed V and J ends, which lost 4 bases and 1 base, there was a span of 11 bases. The CDR3 consists of 14 residues. CDR3 DNA sequence: TGCGCCAGCAGCCTGCTAGCATCCCAAGAGACCCAGTACTTC. Protein: CASSLLASQETQYF.

The genes are TRBV7-9 and TRBJ1-4; D call uncertain. Between the trimmed V and J ends, which lost 3 bases and 4 bases, there was a span of 15 bases. CDR1 SEHNR and CDR2 FQNEAQ come from the germline V gene (reference sequence). The CDR3 has 16 residues. In nucleotides, the CDR3 is TGTGCCAGCAGCTTCCCAGCGAGGCAGGATAATGAAAAACTGTTTTTT. Translating it yields CASSFPARQDNEKLFF.

This chain uses TRBV24-1 with TRBJ2-1, with 8 bases aligning to TRBD2. Germline V gives CDR1 KGHDR, CDR2 SFDVKD. After removal of 1 base from V and 12 bases from J, the junction contained 7 bases not matched to a gene. This CDR3 is built from 14 residues. The CDR3 is CATSDFLSGNLQFF. The CDR3 bases are TGTGCCACCAGTGATTTCCTTAGCGGGAACCTGCAGTTCTTC.

This clonotype was seen only a few times. The chain uses TRBV14 and TRBJ2-5; 7 nucleotides line up with TRBD1. The V and J ends lost 4 bases and 4 bases, in that order; junction bases with no gene match: 9. Germline V CDR1 and CDR2: SGHDN, FVKESK. The CDR3 consists of 15 residues. DNA of the CDR3: TGTGCCAGCAGCCCATCGACAGGGTGGCGAGAGACCCAGTACTTC. As protein: CASSPSTGWRETQYF.

This chain uses TRBV4-1 with TRBJ2-1; D ambiguous. Germline assignment: CDR1 MGHRA and CDR2 YSYEKL. Trimming removed 1 base from V and 8 bases from J, with 15 bases in between. This CDR3 has 15 residues. The CDR3 sequence is CASSQGTLRGDEQFF. Written as DNA, the CDR3 is TGCGCCAGCAGCCAAGGAACCCTCCGTGGAGATGAGCAGTTCTTC.

The genes are TRBV18 and TRBJ2-1, with D perhaps assigned TRBD1 or TRBD2 (5 bases each). V was clipped by 3 bases and J by 7 bases, with 16 bases between them. Germline V gene sequence: CDR1 KGHSH, CDR2 LQKENI. The CDR3 sequence is 15 residues long. The CDR3, as DNA: TGTGCCAGCTCACCGGGGACGATGAGGCGGAATGAGCAGTTCTTC. It codes for CASSPGTMRRNEQFF.

This clonotype was seen at least ten times. The genes are TRBV4-1 and TRBJ2-1, with D perhaps TRBD2 (6 bases). Trimming cost V 0 bases and J 4 bases, with 19 bases left between them. The CDR3 covers 18 residues. Germline V CDR1 and CDR2: MGHRA, YSYEKL. This chain's CDR3 is CASSQDPPSTSWYNEQFF. CDR3 coding DNA: TGCGCCAGCAGCCAAGACCCTCCTTCCACTAGCTGGTACAATGAGCAGTTCTTC.

V usage is TRBV7-9 and J usage is TRBJ2-7; D perhaps matches TRBD2 (5 bases). CDR1 is SEHNR, CDR2 FQNEAQ, per germline (reference sequence). V lost 3 bases and J lost 3, with 21 bases in between. The CDR3 runs 17 residues. CDR3 nucleotide sequence: TGTGCCAGCAGCTTTGCGCCTTCTAGTAAGGAGGTCTACGAGCAGTACTTC. It yields the protein CASSFAPSSKEVYEQYF.

This chain connects TRBV20-1 to TRBJ2-7; unclear D gene. Per germline, CDR1 DFQATT and CDR2 SNEGSKA (reference sequence). Trimming shortened V by 3 bases and J by 5 bases, and 8 bases separated the two germline ends. The CDR3 length is 11 residues. The CDR3 here is CSASVADEQYF. DNA of the CDR3: TGCAGTGCTAGTGTCGCGGACGAGCAGTACTTC.

This clonotype was picked up many times. V usage is TRBV24-1 and J usage is TRBJ2-7, with D possibly matching TRBD1 (6 bases). This CDR3 region has 16 residues. The germline V gene encodes CDR1 KGHDR and CDR2 SFDVKD. The V end was cut by 0 bases, the J end by 0 bases, with 11 bases between. The CDR3 is CATSDLRQGTSYEQYF. The CDR3 nucleotides read TGTGCCACCAGTGATTTGAGGCAGGGGACCTCCTACGAGCAGTACTTC.

The chain carries TRBV27 and TRBJ1-6, with D uncertain. The germline V gene has CDR1 MNHEY and CDR2 SMNVEV (reference sequence). CDR3 size: 12 residues. Trimming removed 3 bases at V and 7 bases at J, with 4 bases between. CDR3 sequence reads: CASSFLNSPLHF. Here the CDR3 DNA reads TGTGCCAGCAGTTTTTTAAATTCACCCCTCCACTTT.

The chain recombines TRBV12-3 or TRBV12-4 with TRBJ2-7; 8 positions match TRBD1. The V and J ends lost 5 bases and 4 bases, in that order; junction bases with no gene match: 13. The CDR3 loop spans 16 amino acids. The CDR3 protein is CASSPRQGHPSYEQYF. The CDR3, as DNA: TGTGCCAGCAGTCCGAGACAGGGGCACCCATCTTACGAGCAGTACTTC.

This rearrangement joins TRBV27 to TRBJ2-3; D is perhaps TRBD1 (6 bases). Germline CDR1 reads MNHEY; CDR2 reads SMNVEV (reference sequence). Trimming stripped 4 bases from V and 2 bases from J, with 16 bases between. The CDR3 loop spans 16 amino acids. The CDR3 DNA reads TGTGCCAGCAGTTGGACCGGGACAACCTACACAGATACGCAGTATTTT. This translates into CASSWTGTTYTDTQYF.

The rearrangement links TRBV6-2 or TRBV6-3 to TRBJ2-1; 11 nucleotides line up with TRBD1. Germline V gene data show CDR1 as MNHEY and CDR2 as SVGEGT. The junction had 9 bases not matched to a gene; V was cut back by 2 bases and J by 0 bases. The CDR3 contains 19 residues. In DNA form, the CDR3 reads TGTGCCAGCAGTTACCTCCCGGGACAGGGGGTCAGCTCCTACAATGAGCAGTTCTTC. Protein: CASSYLPGQGVSSYNEQFF.

The chain carries TRBV6-2 or TRBV6-3 and TRBJ2-3; the D is unclear. From germline, CDR1 is MNHEY and CDR2 SVGEGT. V was shortened by 0 bases and J by 10 bases, with 11 bases between the two germline ends. The CDR3 extends over 13 amino acids. The CDR3 loop reads CASSYSPAWAQYF. The CDR3 DNA reads as TGTGCCAGCAGTTACTCGCCAGCGTGGGCGCAGTATTTT.

The V and J genes are TRBV6-5 and TRBJ2-1, with 9 bases lining up with TRBD2. Per germline, CDR1 MNHEY and CDR2 SVGAGI. This CDR3 region has 16 residues. The trim removed 2 bases at V and 3 bases at J, leaving 5 bases unmatched. The DNA of the CDR3 is TGTGCCAGCAGTTACGGGCGGGAGGGGGGCTACAATGAGCAGTTCTTC. It translates to CASSYGREGGYNEQFF.

This clonotype was seen only a few times. The rearrangement links TRBV14 to TRBJ2-7; D possibly uses TRBD1 or TRBD2 (5 bases each). Trimming shortened V by 4 bases and J by 0 bases, and 10 bases separated the two germline ends. CDR1 SGHDN and CDR2 FVKESK come from the germline V gene. This CDR3 is built from 14 residues. This chain's CDR3 is CASSPRDHSYEQYF. The DNA for the CDR3 is TGTGCCAGCAGCCCCCGGGACCACTCCTACGAGCAGTACTTC.

This clonotype was seen only a few times. The rearrangement links TRBV4-1 to TRBJ1-4; D gene unclear. Looked up from germline, CDR1 is MGHRA and CDR2 is YSYEKL. The V and J ends lost 1 base and 3 bases respectively, with 12 bases between them. This CDR3 comprises 16 residues. CDR3 loop: CASSQVPAPPNEKLFF. The CDR3 DNA is TGCGCCAGCAGCCAAGTCCCTGCCCCGCCTAATGAAAAACTGTTTTTT.

The chain uses TRBV12-3 or TRBV12-4 and TRBJ2-3; 16 bases agree with TRBD2. J gave up 2 bases and V 4 bases, and 6 bases lay outside the gene matches. CDR3 length equals 18 residues. The CDR3: CASSSGTSGGADTDTQYF. CDR3 sequence (DNA): TGTGCCAGCAGTTCCGGGACTAGCGGGGGGGCAGACACAGATACGCAGTATTTT.

This clonotype was seen more than once but under ten times. V gene TRBV11-2 combines with J gene TRBJ2-3; D remains unclear. The germline V gene has CDR1 SGHAT and CDR2 FQNNGV. Trimming left V 6 bases short and J 9 bases short, with 16 bases between. There are 13 residues in the CDR3. In DNA form, the CDR3 reads TGTGCCAGCAGATTCCCCGCGGAAGTAACGCAGTATTTT. Amino acid sequence: CASRFPAEVTQYF.

The rearrangement joins TRBV20-1 to TRBJ2-7, with 9 bases identical to TRBD2. Germline CDR1 and CDR2: DFQATT and SNEGSKA (reference sequence). Losses at the gene ends were 1 base for V and 0 bases for J; bases not matched to a gene: 16. The CDR3 covers 19 residues. CDR3 in amino acids: CSARGGGLAGSHPSYEQYF. CDR3 bases: TGCAGTGCTAGAGGGGGCGGGCTAGCGGGATCCCATCCCTCCTACGAGCAGTACTTC.

V is TRBV25-1 and J is TRBJ1-1; possibly TRBD1 for D (5 bases). V was pared by 1 base and J by 6 bases, with 12 bases between. CDR3 length: 14 residues. CDR1 is MGHDK and CDR2 is SYGVNS in the germline V gene. The CDR3 here is CASSESLGRAEAFF. CDR3 nucleotide sequence: TGTGCCAGCAGTGAATCACTGGGACGCGCTGAAGCTTTCTTT.

The genes are TRBV20-1 and TRBJ1-5; 11 positions agree with TRBD1. The length of the CDR3 is 15 residues. After removal of 6 bases from V and 4 bases from J, the junction contained 8 bases not matched to a gene. Per germline, CDR1 DFQATT and CDR2 SNEGSKA (reference sequence). The chain's CDR3 is CSASTGTGGNQPQHF. The CDR3 nucleotides read TGCAGTGCGTCGACCGGGACAGGGGGAAATCAGCCCCAGCATTTT.

This clonotype was observed at least ten times. This chain uses TRBV24-1 with TRBJ2-1, with TRBD2 matching over 12 bases. The V gene's germline CDR1 is KGHDR and CDR2 SFDVKD. This CDR3 is 16 amino acids long. With V trimmed by 0 bases and J by 11 bases, 7 bases remained unmatched. CDR3 in amino acids: CATSDLRLAGGTQQFF. CDR3 in DNA: TGTGCCACCAGTGATTTGCGGCTAGCGGGAGGGACCCAGCAGTTCTTC.